This TCR beta chain was captured by sequencing in a study of beta chain features in type 1 diabetes. There are a few counts of this clone. Its cognate antigen is unknown. From germline, CDR1 is MDHEN and CDR2 SYDVKM. There are 13 residues in the CDR3. Trimming cost V 5 bases and J 5 bases, with 10 bases left between them. The study's findings and limits: Junctions at VDJ sites from type 1 diabetes patients had fewer insertions and more deletions. Cells carrying high TCR expression could end up over-represented when cDNA is sequenced. Sampled from patients, naive, central memory and Treg TCRB repertoires appeared more similar than those sampled from healthy donors.

The sequenced template was cDNA made from the entire isolated RNA. Some clones are missing from TCRdb's copy, which holds only in-frame ones; the method was immunoSEQ multiplex PCR. The table records about 160,000 clones, about 7.3% of them present only once. The chain uses TRBV28 and TRBJ2-1; no firm D call. The source of this sequence is a man between 18 and 35 years old in good health. Material for sequencing was central memory CD4+ T cells from blood. For the CDR3, the DNA is TGTGCCAGCAGTATCTACAGAGACAATGAGCAGTTCTTC. It specifies CASSIYRDNEQFF.